Shown below are 3 T cell receptor beta chains from a single sample sequenced in a study of tumor and adjacent non-tumor tissue in lung cancer. This sample's RNA came from whole unsorted tissue. TCRbeta libraries were built with three rounds of nested PCR, modified from ARM-PCR. TCRdb ran MiXCR on the multiplex PCR reads and lists one entry per CDR3 protein. The data show approximately 79,000 distinct CDR3 sequences, over 60% seen once. Specimen: lung tumor tissue. These TCRs come from a woman in her thirties or forties with non-small cell lung cancer.

This clonotype was recorded only once. The junction departs from germline at one end; a sequencing error may be responsible. The rearrangement uses TRBV29-1 and TRBJ2-2; D gene ambiguous. From germline, CDR1 is SQVTM and CDR2 ANQGSEA. The CDR3 covers 15 residues. CDR3 nucleotides: TGCAGCATTGAATCCCTAGACCTTAACACTGGGGAGCTGTTTTTT. It encodes CSIESLDLNTGELFF.

This clonotype was picked up one time. This sequence joins TRBV11-2 and TRBJ1-2; perhaps TRBD1 as D (5 bases). Trimming cost V 5 bases and J 8 bases, with 21 bases left between them. CDR3 size: 15 residues. Germline loops: CDR1 SGHAT, CDR2 FQNNGV. This chain's CDR3 is CASSPMGMDIQGYTF. The CDR3 DNA follows: TGTGCCAGCAGCCCGATGGGCATGGACATACAAGGCTACACCTTC.

Remarks on this clonotype: One end of the junction is discordant with germline, which a read error may explain. The genes are TRBV29-1 and TRBJ2-3; tentatively, D is TRBD2 (5 bases). The germline V gene has CDR1 SQVTM and CDR2 ANQGSEA. This CDR3 region has 14 residues. In nucleotides, the CDR3 is TGCAGCGCCTCTTTAGCGCACGACACATATACGCAGTATTTT. Translation gives CSASLAHDTYTQYF.